This T cell receptor beta chain was captured in a study of blood T cell repertoires in COVID-19. On the study more broadly: The United States, Italy and Spain supplied acute and convalescent COVID-19 samples. Sources were T cells, B-cell-depleted T cells, or PBMCs; the material itself was cDNA or gDNA.

V lost 5 bases to trimming and J lost 1 base; unmatched junction nucleotides: 5. This CDR3 spans 15 amino acids. The germline V gene has CDR1 MDHEN and CDR2 SYDVKM. Original handling: Reference gene primer amplification gave estimated nucleated cell counts. Clones were read by immunoSEQ multiplex PCR, and TCRdb kept only the in-frame ones, dropping some. V and J calls and clone size are those listed in that table; D and trimming were worked out from the DNA. The repertoire holds roughly 200,000 clones, with 75% to 95% as singletons. The J gene is TRBJ1-2, the V gene TRBV28; 9 bases match TRBD1. Sequencing was done on a sample of peripheral blood. The receptor was derived from a man aged 45-65 years with acute or convalescent COVID-19. CDR3 in DNA: TGTGCCAGCAGTCCCAGGACAGGGGTTAACTATGGCTACACCTTC. This sequence encodes CASSPRTGVNYGYTF.